The 17 T cell receptor beta chains listed next were all sequenced from one sample in a study of neurological immune-mediated disorders (dated by TCRdb to between 2018 and 2021). Libraries were made using 5' RACE. The run used an Illumina HiSeq 2500. TCRdb took the public reads, trimmed them with fastp at Q25, ran MiXCR for clone calling and kept in-frame beta chains. Records with the same CDR3 protein are collapsed into one entry carrying the most frequent genes and DNA. The sample table lists under 30,000 distinct CDR3 sequences, roughly 13% of them with a count of one. Roughly 17% of the sample is in the top ten clones. Sequenced sample: PBMCs. The source of these receptors is a middle-aged woman with HTLV-1-associated myelopathy (HAM/TSP).

Ten or more counts support this clonotype. The chain combines TRBV5-1 with TRBJ2-5; D gene ambiguous. V was clipped by 0 bases and J by 0 bases, with 6 bases between them. The germline gives CDR1 SGHRS, CDR2 YFSETQ. CDR3 length equals 14 residues. The CDR3 is CASSLVGDQETQYF. CDR3 in DNA: TGCGCCAGCAGCTTGGTCGGAGACCAAGAGACCCAGTACTTC.

This clonotype showed up just once. The V call is TRBV18, the J call TRBJ2-7; D is unclear. The CDR3 is 13 amino acids. CDR1 KGHSH and CDR2 LQKENI come from the germline V gene. Trimming pared 3 bases from V and 5 bases from J, leaving 11 bases between. Written as DNA, the CDR3 is TGTGCCAGCTCACCCAACAGAGTTCACGAGCAGTACTTC. It codes for CASSPNRVHEQYF.

The chain carries TRBV5-1 and TRBJ2-5, with D hard to call. V was cut by 4 bases and J by 12 bases, with 19 bases left in between. The germline gives CDR1 SGHRS, CDR2 YFSETQ. This CDR3 contains 13 residues. CDR3 sequence reads: CASSMGIEETKYF. Here the CDR3 DNA reads TGCGCCAGCAGCATGGGGATAGAAGAGACAAAGTACTTC.

The table lists this clonotype with many counts. This sequence joins TRBV3-1 and TRBJ1-5; the D is unclear. Between the trimmed V and J ends, which lost 0 bases and 6 bases, there was a span of 6 bases. The CDR3 has 13 residues. CDR1 is LGHDT, CDR2 YNNKEL, per germline (reference sequence). The CDR3 region is CASSQDLIQPQHF. The CDR3 nucleotides are TGTGCCAGCAGCCAAGATTTGATTCAGCCCCAGCATTTT.

This clonotype has at least ten counts. The chain is built from TRBV5-1 and TRBJ2-5, with 8 positions matching TRBD2. CDR1 and CDR2 (germline): SGHRS, YFSETQ. The V gene end was trimmed by 4 bases and the J gene end by 5 bases; junction bases not matched to a gene: 10. The CDR3 consists of 15 residues. This CDR3 reads CASSLGRGGRETQYF. The CDR3 DNA reads TGCGCCAGCAGCCTCGGACGGGGGGGGCGCGAGACCCAGTACTTC. The variable domain in full, with the rest retrieved from reference TRBV5-1 and TRBJ2-5, is KAGVTQTPRYLIKTRGQQVTLSCSPISGHRSVSWYQQTPGQGLQFLFEYFSETQRNKGNFPGRFSGRQFSNSRSEMNVSTLELGDSALYLCASSLGRGGRETQYFGPGTRLLVL.

This clonotype is termed medium-sized. The chain has TRBV12-3 or TRBV12-4 and TRBJ1-2, with TRBD1 identical over 10 bases. The CDR3 has 12 amino acids. V dropped 9 bases and J dropped 8; count of bases not matched to a gene: 6. The DNA for the CDR3 is TGTGCCAGTACGACAGGGGGCTCGGGCTACACCTTC. Amino acid sequence: CASTTGGSGYTF.

This clonotype was observed many times. The J gene is TRBJ2-2, the V gene TRBV3-1; no clear D gene. From germline, CDR1 is LGHDT and CDR2 YNNKEL (reference sequence). The V and J ends lost 0 bases and 1 base respectively, with 6 bases between them. The CDR3 extends over 15 amino acids. As DNA, the CDR3 is TGTGCCAGCAGCCAAGACCCAGAGAACACCGGGGAGCTGTTTTTT. Translated, it gives CASSQDPENTGELFF. Filled out from reference TRBV3-1 and TRBJ2-2, the complete variable domain reads DTAVSQTPKYLVTQMGNDKSIKCEQNLGHDTMYWYKQDSKKFLKIMFSYNNKELIINETVPNRFSPKSPDKAHLNLHINSLELGDSAVYFCASSQDPENTGELFFGEGSRLTVL.

This clonotype was seen at least ten times. The rearrangement links TRBV27 to TRBJ1-5; 8 bases align to TRBD1. The CDR3 has 13 residues. The V gene end was trimmed by 5 bases and the J gene end by 7 bases; junction bases not matched to a gene: 4. In germline, CDR1 is MNHEY, CDR2 SMNVEV (reference sequence). CDR3 DNA sequence: TGTGCCAGCAGTCGACAGGGGAACCAGCCCCAGCATTTT. Translation gives CASSRQGNQPQHF.

Ten or more counts support this clonotype. This chain joins TRBV25-1 and TRBJ1-2; weak D call: TRBD1 (6 bases). V dropped 4 bases and J dropped 2 bases, with 17 bases sitting between them. The CDR3 is 16 residues long. CDR1 and CDR2 (germline): MGHDK, SYGVNS. For the CDR3, the DNA is TGTGCCAGCAGTGTAAGCGGGGCAGGGGCAAACTATGGCTACACCTTC. Protein: CASSVSGAGANYGYTF.

There are many counts of this clonotype. The J gene is TRBJ2-3, the V gene TRBV5-5; maybe TRBD1 (6 bases). The CDR3 consists of 12 residues. Trimming cost V 5 bases and J 7 bases, with 11 bases left between them. Per the germline V gene, CDR1 is SGHKS and CDR2 is YYEKEE (reference sequence). The CDR3 nucleotides are TGTGCCAGCAGTTCACAGGGAAATACGCAGTATTTT. It is translated as CASSSQGNTQYF.

This clonotype was counted many times. This chain links TRBV10-3 with TRBJ2-3; 8 nucleotides line up with TRBD1. The CDR3 has 14 amino acids. The germline CDR1 and CDR2 sequences are ENHRY and SYGVKD. J gave up 4 bases and V 5 bases, and 5 bases lay outside the gene matches. CDR3: CAISPGQGSDTQYF. The CDR3 DNA is TGTGCCATCAGTCCAGGACAGGGTTCAGATACGCAGTATTTT.

CDR3 DNA: TGCGCCAGCCAGGGTGCCGGAAATCAGCCCCAGCATTTT. It codes for CASQGAGNQPQHF. The genes are TRBV5-1 and TRBJ1-5; perhaps TRBD1 as D (5 bases). Germline V gene data show CDR1 as SGHRS and CDR2 as YFSETQ. Between the trimmed V and J ends, which lost 7 bases and 4 bases, there was a span of 12 bases. The CDR3 extends over 13 amino acids.

This clonotype was seen many times. This sequence joins TRBV7-9 and TRBJ1-1, with D possibly being TRBD1 (5 bases). This CDR3 comprises 15 residues. The germline gives CDR1 SEHNR, CDR2 FQNEAQ (reference sequence). Between the trimmed V and J ends, which lost 5 bases and 3 bases, there was a span of 16 bases. CDR3 in DNA: TGTGCCAGCAGCCGGGAGGGACCCCGGGACACTGAAGCTTTCTTT. It codes for CASSREGPRDTEAFF.

This clonotype was found many times. The chain employs TRBV12-3 or TRBV12-4 and TRBJ2-2; a possible D gene is TRBD1 (7 bases). The CDR3 contains 15 residues. The V end lost 6 bases, the J end lost 3 bases, and 14 bases lay between the germline ends. The CDR3 is CASSLGQRDTGELFF. As DNA, the CDR3 is TGTGCCAGCAGCTTGGGACAGCGGGACACCGGGGAGCTGTTTTTT.

This clonotype was observed many times. The chain couples TRBV20-1 to TRBJ2-7; no firm D call. CDR1 and CDR2 (germline): DFQATT, SNEGSKA (reference sequence). This CDR3 is 16 amino acids long. V lost 4 bases, J lost 1 base, and 20 bases lay in between. CDR3 in DNA: TGCAGTGCTATTCGCAGGAACCCCGTTTATTCCTACGAGCAGTACGTC. It codes for CSAIRRNPVYSYEQYV.

In its sample, this clonotype was seen many times. The CDR3 sequence: CSANPRGFGGAYEQYF. The CDR3 nucleotides are TGCAGTGCTAACCCAAGAGGGTTCGGGGGGGCCTACGAGCAGTACTTC. The rearrangement joins TRBV20-1 to TRBJ2-7; 8 nucleotides line up with TRBD2. CDR1 is DFQATT, CDR2 SNEGSKA, per germline (reference sequence). Trimming at V came to 4 bases and at J to 2 bases, leaving 13 bases not matched to a gene. This CDR3 is 16 amino acids long.

Ten or more counts support this clonotype. DNA for the CDR3: TGCGCCAGCAGCTTGGGGACGGCCACGGGCTACACCTTC. This translates into CASSLGTATGYTF. The rearrangement uses TRBV5-1 and TRBJ1-2; D ambiguous. CDR1 is SGHRS and CDR2 is YFSETQ in the germline V gene. V dropped 0 bases and J dropped 8 bases, with 11 bases sitting between them. The CDR3 consists of 13 residues.